One and the same sample provided the 32 T cell receptor beta chains below, sequenced in a study of T cells in Graves' hyperthyroidism and ophthalmopathy. What was amplified from RNA transcripts were TCR beta CDR3 regions. An initial round of RT-PCR targeting the TCR CDR3 relied on the HTBI primer set. TCRdb redid the calling of the multiplex PCR reads with MiXCR, one entry per CDR3 protein. The sample holds approximately 250,000 distinct CDR3 sequences, more than 20% seen once. The sample taken for sequencing was blood. Source of these receptors: a woman between 35 and 50 years old with Graves' ophthalmopathy.

The sample holds many counts of this clonotype. The chain links TRBV6-1 to TRBJ2-5; D gene uncertain. CDR3 length: 14 amino acids. The V gene lost 6 bases and the J gene lost 5 bases, with 16 bases spanning the gap. The germline CDR1 and CDR2 sequences are MNHNS and SASEGT. CDR3 coding DNA: TGTGCCAGCAGAGACCCCGCCTTCGTTGAGACCCAGTACTTC. The encoded protein is CASRDPAFVETQYF.

The sample holds many counts of this clonotype. CDR3 sequence: CAWIKGQGVRFGAFF. CDR3 DNA sequence: TGTGCCTGGATAAAGGGGCAGGGAGTTCGATTTGGGGCTTTCTTT. The rearrangement uses TRBV30 and TRBJ1-1, with a weak D call TRBD1 (5 bases). The germline V and J ends were trimmed by 4 bases and 11 bases, with 26 bases remaining between them. This CDR3 contains 15 residues. The V gene's germline CDR1 is GTSNPN and CDR2 SVGIG (reference sequence).

This clonotype has ten or more counts. The genes are TRBV6-5 and TRBJ2-5; D remains unclear. Germline loops: CDR1 MNHEY, CDR2 SVGAGI. Trimming shortened V by 5 bases and J by 5 bases, and 12 bases separated the two germline ends. The CDR3 spans 13 residues. CDR3 nucleotides: TGTGCCAGCAGTCACCCAGTCTTGGAGACCCAGTACTTC. Translation: CASSHPVLETQYF.

This clonotype came up many times. The V call is TRBV6-5, the J call TRBJ1-5, with unresolved D. Trimming removed 2 bases at V and 7 bases at J, with 9 bases between. The CDR3 consists of 13 residues. Per the germline V gene, CDR1 is MNHEY and CDR2 is SVGAGI. CDR3 sequence: CASSYTVGQPQHF. The CDR3 nucleotides read TGTGCCAGCAGTTACACGGTTGGACAGCCCCAGCATTTT.

This clonotype was found many times. The chain has TRBV6-1 and TRBJ1-2; TRBD1 aligns across 7 bases. CDR1 is MNHNS, CDR2 SASEGT, per germline. V gave up 6 bases and J gave up 8 bases; unmatched junction bases: 9. This CDR3 is built from 13 residues. CDR3 region: CASRMGGTEGYTF. The CDR3 bases are TGTGCCAGCAGGATGGGGGGGACAGAGGGCTACACCTTC.

Notes on this clonotype: A much larger clone differs from this one at a single base, so this may be a read error. The chain combines TRBV10-3 with TRBJ2-4; tentatively, D is TRBD1 (7 bases). This CDR3 region has 12 residues. The germline CDR1 and CDR2 sequences are ENHRY and SYGVKD. The CDR3 is CAFRGAENIQYF. The CDR3 region has the DNA TGTGCCTTCAGGGGGGCCGAAAACATTCAGTACTTC.

The chain combines TRBV20-1 with TRBJ1-5; possible D gene TRBD1, 5 bases. From germline, CDR1 is DFQATT and CDR2 SNEGSKA (reference sequence). Trimming shortened V by 0 bases and J by 5 bases, and 14 bases separated the two germline ends. This CDR3 is built from 15 residues. The CDR3, as DNA: TGCAGTGCTAGAGATTCAGGGACCGGGTATCAGCCCCAGCATTTT. Its translation is CSARDSGTGYQPQHF.

This clonotype was detected many times. The chain uses TRBV6-5 and TRBJ1-1; the D is unclear. The CDR3 runs to 14 residues. V lost 6 bases and J 0 bases, leaving 11 bases between the germline ends. Germline V gene sequence: CDR1 MNHEY, CDR2 SVGAGI. In DNA, the CDR3 is TGTGCCAGCAGCTATCGGACGGTGAACACTGAAGCTTTCTTT. Translating gives CASSYRTVNTEAFF.

This clonotype has at least ten counts. Germline is not matched at one junction end, which may reflect a read error. The chain employs TRBV29-1 and TRBJ2-7; 7 positions match TRBD2. Per germline, CDR1 SQVTM and CDR2 ANQGSEA. The CDR3 totals 14 residues. CDR3 protein: CSASQGGFSSEQYF. The CDR3 DNA follows: TGCAGCGCATCTCAGGGAGGGTTCTCCTCCGAGCAGTACTTC.

V usage is TRBV12-3 or TRBV12-4 and J usage is TRBJ2-2, with unresolved D. The CDR3 is made up of 13 amino acids. V lost 4 bases to trimming and J lost 5 bases, with 8 bases between them. CDR3 protein: CASSYSETGELFF. The CDR3 DNA follows: TGTGCCAGCAGTTACAGCGAAACCGGGGAGCTGTTTTTT.

The V and J genes are TRBV28 and TRBJ2-7, with D possibly matching TRBD2 (6 bases). The CDR3 has 16 residues. In germline, CDR1 is MDHEN, CDR2 SYDVKM. V was trimmed by 5 bases and J by 2 bases, leaving 19 bases between them. CDR3 protein: CASSRTPGLQAYEQYF. The CDR3 bases are TGTGCCAGCAGTCGAACCCCGGGACTCCAAGCCTACGAGCAGTACTTC.

This clonotype was counted many times. This sequence joins TRBV14 and TRBJ1-2; D unresolved. CDR3 length: 13 residues. Trimming shortened V by 2 bases and J by 1 base, and 5 bases separated the two germline ends. CDR1 is SGHDN and CDR2 is FVKESK in the germline V gene. The CDR3 is CASSQYVNYGYTF. Written as DNA, the CDR3 is TGTGCCAGCAGCCAATATGTTAACTATGGCTACACCTTC. Full variable domain (missing parts from reference TRBV14 and TRBJ1-2): EAGVTQFPSHSVIEKGQTVTLRCDPISGHDNLYWYRRVMGKEIKFLLHFVKESKQDESGMPNNRFLAERTGGTYSTLKVQPAELEDSGVYFCASSQYVNYGYTFGSGTRLTVV.

In DNA form, the CDR3 reads TGTGCCAGCACCTGGACTAGCGGGATGCGTGCTGTCTCCGAGCAGTTCTTC. Translated: CASTWTSGMRAVSEQFF. The rearrangement joins TRBV12-3 or TRBV12-4 to TRBJ2-7, with 12 bases lining up with TRBD2. TRBJ2-1 explains the end of the DNA better; the J call may be wrong. The CDR3 contains 17 residues.

This clonotype was observed many times. The rearrangement links TRBV10-3 to TRBJ1-3, with D uncertain. The CDR3 covers 11 residues. The V and J ends lost 2 bases and 4 bases respectively, with 0 bases between them. Germline V lookup: CDR1 ENHRY, CDR2 SYGVKD. CDR3 nucleotide sequence: TGTGCCATCAGTGAGGGAAACACCATATATTTT. This sequence encodes CAISEGNTIYF.

This clonotype has a count of ten or more. The chain uses TRBV5-1 and TRBJ2-7; TRBD1 matches 8 bases. This CDR3 has 15 amino acids. Germline trimming cut 1 base from V and 3 bases from J; bases unmatched to any gene: 6. CDR1 is SGHRS and CDR2 is YFSETQ in the germline V gene. The CDR3 sequence: CASSLLPQGDYEQYF. Written as DNA, the CDR3 is TGCGCCAGCAGCTTGCTACCACAGGGGGACTACGAGCAGTACTTC.

This clonotype has ten or more counts. J is TRBJ2-2 and V is TRBV28, with no clear D. Trimming shortened V by 6 bases and J by 6 bases, and 11 bases separated the two germline ends. There are 13 residues in the CDR3. CDR1 is MDHEN, CDR2 SYDVKM, per germline. The CDR3 bases are TGTGCCAGCAGGGGGTTGAGCGCCGGGGAGCTGTTTTTT. It encodes CASRGLSAGELFF.

This clonotype was detected ten times or more. The chain employs TRBV6-1 and TRBJ2-7; weak D call: TRBD2 (6 bases). V dropped 3 bases and J dropped 5 bases, with 14 bases sitting between them. Germline V gene lookup returns CDR1 MNHNS and CDR2 SASEGT. This CDR3 contains 14 residues. The CDR3 protein is CASSEAGRSDEQYF. The CDR3 DNA reads TGTGCCAGCAGTGAGGCGGGACGGAGCGACGAGCAGTACTTC.

This clonotype was seen only a few times. The chain carries TRBV5-1 and TRBJ2-2; 8 nucleotides match TRBD2. J gave up 3 bases and V 4 bases, and 5 bases lay outside the gene matches. From germline, CDR1 is SGHRS and CDR2 YFSETQ. CDR3 length equals 15 residues. CDR3 in amino acids: CASSPERGYTGELFF. DNA of the CDR3: TGCGCCAGCAGCCCAGAGCGGGGGTACACCGGGGAGCTGTTTTTT.

Only one count was recorded for this clonotype. V and J are TRBV6-1 and TRBJ1-2, with 8 bases that match TRBD1. Germline lookup yields CDR1 MNHNS and CDR2 SASEGT. The CDR3 contains 13 residues. V dropped 8 bases and J dropped 8; count of bases not matched to a gene: 10. Written as DNA, the CDR3 is TGTGCCAGCCGAACTCAGGGGGCCCGAGGCTACACCTTC. This translates into CASRTQGARGYTF.

About this clonotype itself: Given a much more abundant clone one base away, this may be a read error. The rearrangement links TRBV11-2 to TRBJ2-2; no reliable D call. Germline lookup yields CDR1 SGHAT and CDR2 FQNNGV. The CDR3 sequence is 15 residues long. The CDR3 DNA reads TGTGTCAGCAGCTTAGACCGTAGGGACACCGGGGAGCTGTTTTTT. It is translated as CVSSLDRRDTGELFF.

This clonotype was recorded at least ten times. This chain links TRBV12-3 or TRBV12-4 with TRBJ2-4; D assignment may be TRBD1 or TRBD2 (5 bases each). The CDR3 contains 17 residues. Trimming removed 1 base at V and 3 bases at J, with 16 bases between. The CDR3 region has the DNA TGTGCCAGCAGTTTAGATCGAGGGAGAGGGGTCAAAAACATTCAGTACTTC. The encoded protein is CASSLDRGRGVKNIQYF.

The chain couples TRBV6-2 or TRBV6-3 to TRBJ2-2; a weak D match, TRBD1 (5 bases). CDR1 is MNHEY and CDR2 is SVGEGT in the germline V gene. CDR3 length: 15 amino acids. The V end was cut by 2 bases, the J end by 6 bases, with 13 bases between. CDR3 in DNA: TGTGCCAGCAGTTACGGACACGAGCGTCCCGGGGAGCTGTTTTTT. Its protein is CASSYGHERPGELFF.

This clonotype was detected ten times or more. The chain carries TRBV15 and TRBJ2-7; D call uncertain. The germline gives CDR1 LNHNV, CDR2 YYDKDF (reference sequence). V lost 0 bases to trimming and J lost 5 bases, with 17 bases between them. This CDR3 is 16 amino acids long. In nucleotides, the CDR3 is TGTGCCACCAGCAGAGATTCCCCTAGGACGGGCCACGAGCAGTACTTC. This codes for CATSRDSPRTGHEQYF.

The gene calls are TRBV24-1 and TRBJ2-5; D is uncertain. The CDR3 covers 14 residues. CDR1 KGHDR and CDR2 SFDVKD come from the germline V gene. Trimming shortened V by 2 bases and J by 6 bases, and 12 bases separated the two germline ends. CDR3 nucleotide sequence: TGTGCCACCAGTGATTCCGAGATGCCGCAGACCCAGTACTTC. This sequence encodes CATSDSEMPQTQYF.

J is TRBJ2-5 and V is TRBV6-5; either TRBD1 or TRBD2 may supply D (5 bases each). This CDR3 has 13 amino acids. CDR1 and CDR2 (germline): MNHEY, SVGAGI. Trimming stripped 2 bases from V and 7 bases from J, with 11 bases between. The CDR3 sequence: CASSYNWDGTQYF. As DNA, the CDR3 is TGTGCCAGCAGTTACAACTGGGACGGGACCCAGTACTTC.

This clonotype was recorded many times. This chain's CDR3 is CSARDPLGQGFYEQYF. The CDR3 DNA reads TGCAGTGCTAGAGATCCCCTCGGACAGGGGTTCTACGAGCAGTACTTC. V usage is TRBV20-1 and J usage is TRBJ2-7, with TRBD1 identical over 9 bases. CDR3 length: 16 amino acids. CDR1 is DFQATT and CDR2 is SNEGSKA in the germline V gene (reference sequence). V shed 0 bases and J 3 bases; nucleotides not matched to a gene: 9.

There are many counts of this clonotype. V gene TRBV25-1 combines with J gene TRBJ1-2; D not certain. Trimming stripped 8 bases from V and 8 bases from J, with 12 bases between. The V gene's germline CDR1 is MGHDK and CDR2 SYGVNS. The CDR3 sequence is 11 residues long. This chain's CDR3 is CASLSGGGYTF. The CDR3 DNA is TGTGCCAGCCTTTCGGGAGGGGGCTACACCTTC.

At least ten counts were recorded for this clonotype. The chain has TRBV6-2 or TRBV6-3 and TRBJ2-7; D gene uncertain. V was clipped by 0 bases and J by 3 bases, with 3 bases between them. Germline V gives CDR1 MNHEY, CDR2 SVGEGT. The CDR3 runs 12 residues. The CDR3 reads CASSYSDYEQYF. CDR3 in DNA: TGTGCCAGCAGTTACTCGGACTACGAGCAGTACTTC.

V and J are TRBV6-1 and TRBJ1-2; no firm D call. This CDR3 spans 14 amino acids. CDR1 and CDR2 from the germline V gene are MNHNS and SASEGT. The V end lost 10 bases, the J end lost 2 bases, and 17 bases lay between the germline ends. CDR3 in DNA: TGTGCCACGTCACCGACAAAGCCAAACTATGGCTACACCTTC. Amino acid sequence: CATSPTKPNYGYTF.

The chain couples TRBV12-3 or TRBV12-4 to TRBJ1-1; no reliable D call. Trimming shortened V by 7 bases and J by 1 base, and 10 bases separated the two germline ends. This CDR3 is 13 amino acids long. The CDR3 loop is CASTPWENTEAFF. The DNA for the CDR3 is TGTGCCAGCACCCCATGGGAGAACACTGAAGCTTTCTTT.

This clonotype was seen many times. The J gene is TRBJ1-5, the V gene TRBV28, with a weak D call TRBD1 (6 bases). V lost 5 bases and J lost 6, with 17 bases in between. The CDR3 loop spans 15 amino acids. The germline V gene encodes CDR1 MDHEN and CDR2 SYDVKM. CDR3 residues: CASSPPWTVSQPQHF. The CDR3 DNA reads as TGTGCCAGCAGTCCCCCTTGGACAGTTTCTCAGCCCCAGCATTTT.

The table lists this clonotype with many counts. The CDR3 spells CASTDGHAEQYF. The CDR3 DNA reads as TGTGCCAGCACCGACGGGCACGCCGAGCAGTACTTC. The V gene is TRBV27, the J gene TRBJ2-7; D call uncertain. The germline V gene has CDR1 MNHEY and CDR2 SMNVEV (reference sequence). The CDR3 loop spans 12 amino acids. Trimming shortened V by 7 bases and J by 6 bases, and 13 bases separated the two germline ends.